This T cell receptor (beta chain) was profiled in a study of blood T cell repertoires in COVID-19. Cohort 3 donors counted as recovered after two negative PCRs, clearance, or resolved symptoms. Using immunoSEQ multiplex PCR, the repertoire was profiled, and TCRdb retains in-frame clones only, with some absent. The sample consists of some 50,000 clones, 86% of them appearing once. The CDR3 is 15 amino acids. V lost 3 bases to trimming and J lost 0 bases, with 6 bases between them. Germline loops: CDR1 KGHSH, CDR2 LQKENI. Input material: PBMCs or T cells enriched from blood (not recorded which). This receptor was identified in a woman aged 45-65 years who had recovered from COVID-19. V is TRBV18 and J is TRBJ2-6; D gene ambiguous. CDR3 DNA sequence: TGTGCCAGCTCACCCGACACCTCTGGGGCCAACGTCCTGACTTTC. Its protein is CASSPDTSGANVLTF.